The 17 T cell receptor beta chains below were found in one sample sequenced in a study of PD-L1 blockade in urothelial cancer. Time point indicated: peripheral blood 6 weeks after treatment start. Method: immunoSEQ multiplex PCR; TCRdb's copy keeps in-frame clones and lacks some. The sample yields around 100,000 clones, approximately 90% seen once. Material: PBMCs, obtained around atezolizumab (anti-PD-L1) treatment. The receptors come from a man in his 60s with urothelial cancer.

V and J are TRBV7-2 and TRBJ2-1, with 10 bases lining up with TRBD2. Germline V gene sequence: CDR1 SGHTA, CDR2 FQGNSA. With 5 bases clipped from V and 15 bases from J, the junction kept 7 bases outside the gene matches. CDR3 length: 12 amino acids. Here the CDR3 DNA reads TGTGCCAGCAGCGCCAGCGGGGGGGGGCCGTTCTTC. This gives the protein CASSASGGGPFF. Full variable domain (remainder filled in from reference TRBV7-2 and TRBJ2-1): GAGVSQSPSNKVTEKGKDVELRCDPISGHTALYWYRQSLGQGLEFLIYFQGNSAPDKSGLPSDRFSAERTGGSVSTLTIQRTQQEDSAVYLCASSASGGGPFFGPGTRLTVL.

This chain uses TRBV9 with TRBJ2-5, with D perhaps matching TRBD2 (6 bases). The CDR3 contains 14 residues. The germline V gene encodes CDR1 SGDLS and CDR2 YYNGEE. With 0 bases removed from V and 2 bases from J, the gap between germline ends came to 8 bases. The chain's CDR3 is CASSVAGTQETQYF. DNA for the CDR3: TGTGCCAGCAGCGTAGCAGGGACTCAAGAGACCCAGTACTTC.

The chain employs TRBV9 and TRBJ2-1; 8 bases line up with TRBD1. Germline CDR1 and CDR2: SGDLS and YYNGEE. The CDR3 contains 15 residues. V shed 2 bases and J 3 bases; nucleotides not matched to a gene: 4. For the CDR3, the DNA is TGTGCCAGCAGCGTGACAGGGGATGGCTACAATGAGCAGTTCTTC. This codes for CASSVTGDGYNEQFF.

The chain has TRBV5-1 and TRBJ1-2; possibly TRBD1 for D (5 bases). This CDR3 comprises 14 residues. CDR1 is SGHRS, CDR2 YFSETQ, per germline. The ends were cut back, 0 bases at V and 8 bases at J, with 14 bases in the middle. The CDR3 loop is CASSLEGRAPGYTF. The CDR3, as DNA: TGCGCCAGCAGCTTGGAGGGCAGGGCACCAGGCTACACCTTC. Complete variable domain (other parts from reference TRBV5-1 and TRBJ1-2): KAGVTQTPRYLIKTRGQQVTLSCSPISGHRSVSWYQQTPGQGLQFLFEYFSETQRNKGNFPGRFSGRQFSNSRSEMNVSTLELGDSALYLCASSLEGRAPGYTFGSGTRLTVV.

The chain combines TRBV11-2 with TRBJ2-5; D unresolved. This CDR3 spans 14 amino acids. Germline V lookup: CDR1 SGHAT, CDR2 FQNNGV. V was trimmed by 5 bases and J by 2 bases, leaving 12 bases between them. This chain's CDR3 is CASSLRLVQETQYF. CDR3 coding DNA: TGTGCCAGCAGCCTACGACTGGTACAAGAGACCCAGTACTTC.

This clone was counted between two and nine times. The V call is TRBV30, the J call TRBJ1-1; the match to TRBD1 covers 8 bases. This CDR3 is 14 amino acids long. Germline V CDR1 and CDR2: GTSNPN, SVGIG (reference sequence). Trimming at V came to 3 bases and at J to 6 bases, leaving 9 bases not matched to a gene. The CDR3 loop is CAWSLGQVGPEAFF. The CDR3 nucleotides are TGTGCCTGGAGCCTGGGACAGGTAGGCCCTGAAGCTTTCTTT.

The gene calls are TRBV28 and TRBJ2-5; D possibly corresponds to TRBD2 (6 bases). CDR1 MDHEN and CDR2 SYDVKM come from the germline V gene. V lost 10 bases to trimming and J lost 3 bases, with 18 bases between them. The CDR3 has 14 amino acids. This CDR3 is CAIVGGKPEETQYF. The CDR3 DNA is TGTGCCATCGTGGGCGGGAAGCCTGAAGAGACCCAGTACTTC.

This chain joins TRBV7-2 and TRBJ1-3, with D hard to call. Germline V gene sequence: CDR1 SGHTA, CDR2 FQGNSA. V lost 4 bases and J 4 bases, leaving 8 bases between the germline ends. The CDR3 has 13 amino acids. The CDR3 loop is CASSSSPGNTIYF. The CDR3 DNA sequence: TGTGCCAGCAGCTCCTCCCCCGGAAACACCATATATTTT.

CDR3 protein: CASSLWTENQPQHF. The CDR3, as DNA: TGTGCCAGCAGTTTATGGACAGAGAATCAGCCCCAGCATTTT. V gene TRBV28 combines with J gene TRBJ1-5, with a weak D call TRBD1 (5 bases). V was clipped by 0 bases and J by 4 bases, with 7 bases between them. CDR1 is MDHEN, CDR2 SYDVKM, per germline. This CDR3 has 14 amino acids.

J is TRBJ2-5 and V is TRBV9; D gene unclear. This CDR3 comprises 13 residues. Trimming stripped 0 bases from V and 1 base from J, with 4 bases between. Germline assignment: CDR1 SGDLS and CDR2 YYNGEE. The CDR3 protein is CASSVGIQETQYF. DNA of the CDR3: TGTGCCAGCAGCGTAGGTATCCAAGAGACCCAGTACTTC.

The chain couples TRBV29-1 to TRBJ1-1; TRBD1 aligns across 7 bases. The germline gives CDR1 SQVTM, CDR2 ANQGSEA. This CDR3 region has 12 residues. Trimming cost V 2 bases and J 11 bases; bases outside gene matches: 8. CDR3 residues: CSVENDRDAAFF. The CDR3 region has the DNA TGCAGCGTTGAAAACGACAGGGATGCGGCTTTCTTT.

The chain carries TRBV14 and TRBJ2-7, with TRBD2 as a possible D gene (6 bases). Germline V gene sequence: CDR1 SGHDN, CDR2 FVKESK. V was trimmed by 4 bases and J by 3 bases, leaving 16 bases between them. The length of the CDR3 is 15 residues. The CDR3 DNA follows: TGTGCCAGCAGCCCCCAAACGGGGGTACACTACGAGCAGTACTTC. This translates into CASSPQTGVHYEQYF. The full variable domain, completed using reference TRBV14 and TRBJ2-7, is EAGVTQFPSHSVIEKGQTVTLRCDPISGHDNLYWYRRVMGKEIKFLLHFVKESKQDESGMPNNRFLAERTGGTYSTLKVQPAELEDSGVYFCASSPQTGVHYEQYFGPGTRLTVT.

This chain connects TRBV19 to TRBJ2-6; 8 bases line up with TRBD1. CDR1 is LNHDA, CDR2 SQIVND, per germline (reference sequence). The V segment lost 6 bases and the J segment 0 bases; nucleotides outside the gene matches: 7. The CDR3 is 17 amino acids. The CDR3 is CASSPGGVSSGANVLTF. The CDR3 DNA follows: TGTGCCAGTAGCCCAGGGGGCGTTAGCTCTGGGGCCAACGTCCTGACTTTC.

The chain is built from TRBV4-1 and TRBJ2-5, with a possible D match to TRBD1 (5 bases). V lost 0 bases and J 7 bases, leaving 12 bases between the germline ends. CDR3 length equals 14 residues. Germline values: CDR1 MGHRA, CDR2 YSYEKL. CDR3 nucleotides: TGCGCCAGCAGCCAAGATGGTGGTAGGGGGACCCAGTACTTC. This gives the protein CASSQDGGRGTQYF.

The V and J genes are TRBV29-1 and TRBJ2-7, with 8 bases fitting TRBD1. The CDR3 is made up of 16 amino acids. Germline CDR1 reads SQVTM; CDR2 reads ANQGSEA. V lost 7 bases to trimming and J lost 0 bases; unmatched junction nucleotides: 14. This CDR3 is CSASLVDRGPSYEQYF. For the CDR3, the DNA is TGCAGCGCCTCCCTTGTTGACAGGGGTCCCTCCTACGAGCAGTACTTC.

This clone was seen once. The genes are TRBV19 and TRBJ2-1; the match to TRBD2 covers 10 bases. Losses at the gene ends were 4 bases for V and 0 bases for J; bases not matched to a gene: 0. Germline CDR1 is LNHDA and CDR2 is SQIVND (reference sequence). The CDR3 is 15 amino acids. CDR3 in amino acids: CASSTSGSSYNEQFF. The CDR3, as DNA: TGTGCCAGTAGTACTAGCGGGAGCTCCTACAATGAGCAGTTCTTC.

The chain has TRBV6-6 and TRBJ1-3; maybe TRBD1 (5 bases). CDR3 size: 15 residues. Trimming removed 4 bases from V and 3 bases from J, with 13 bases in between. Germline loops: CDR1 MNHNY, CDR2 SVGAGI (reference sequence). The CDR3 loop is CASSSRGRGGNTIYF. DNA for the CDR3: TGTGCCAGCAGTTCTCGGGGGAGGGGTGGAAACACCATATATTTT.